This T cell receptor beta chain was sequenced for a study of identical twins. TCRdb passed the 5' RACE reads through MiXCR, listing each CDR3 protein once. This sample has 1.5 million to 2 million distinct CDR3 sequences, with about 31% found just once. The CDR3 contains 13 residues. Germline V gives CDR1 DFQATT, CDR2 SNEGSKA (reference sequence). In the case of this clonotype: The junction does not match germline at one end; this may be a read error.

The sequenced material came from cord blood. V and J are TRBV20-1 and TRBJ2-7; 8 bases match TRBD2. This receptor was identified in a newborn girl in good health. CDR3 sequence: CSTRAGTSYEQYF. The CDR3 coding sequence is TGCAGTACTAGAGCCGGGACTAGCTACGAGCAGTACTTC.